This TCR beta chain was recorded in a study of blood T cell repertoires in COVID-19 (dated by TCRdb to 2018 to 2021). Looking at the study overall: Samples from collaborators originated in the United States, Italy and Spain and spanned both the acute and convalescent phases of COVID-19. Where available, HLA class I and class II types were obtained from metadata supplied by the sample provider rather than from assay-based typing. The repertoires were made available in a free public database intended to serve as a resource for research on the immune response to SARS-CoV-2. The samples were drawn from the first 160 participants of the ongoing ImmuneRACE study and from 950 to 1,500 subjects provided by 6 global collaborators. The sample metadata nearly always contained a de-identified subject ID, COVID-19 status, age in years and sex. The material from the prospective study consisted of cDNA or gDNA derived from T cells, B-cell-depleted T cells, or PBMCs. Deeply sampled blood TCRbeta repertoires from subjects exposed to, actively infected with, or recovered from COVID-19 were included in the dataset.

Whole blood was collected in K2EDTA tubes by collaborating institutions according to the institutions' own protocols. For TCRbeta analysis, collaborators shipped samples in one of three forms: frozen whole blood, isolated PBMCs, or DNA extracted from either of those sample types. The immunoSEQ Assay, a bias-controlled multiplex PCR, was used to amplify TCRbeta CDR3 regions from genomic DNA. In the authors' own workflow: The number of nucleated cells in each sample was estimated from the amplification of reference gene primers within the assay. To quantify the absolute abundance of each unique TCRbeta CDR3 rearrangement, sequence reads were collapsed and filtered. For each sample, productive Simpson clonality was calculated as the square root of Simpson's diversity index across productive rearrangements. TCRdb obtained this table from immuneACCESS and retained in-frame rearrangements with V and J assigned. These tables miss some clones; where compared with another copy, unresolved V genes account for less than half of the shortfall, and the remainder is unexplained. V and J calls and clone size are as listed in that table; D and trimming were resolved from the DNA. Here the sample has some 42,000 clones; 89% occur a single time. The ten most abundant clones make up approximately 0.4% of the sample.

Worth noting for this clone: Its cognate antigen has yet to be identified. The input lacks base qualities; no much larger clone sits a single base away.

What the study reported, not specific to this receptor: The amount of clinical and demographic metadata varied by source and participant and was provided uncurated.

The origin of this receptor is a human donor in a cohort sampled during active COVID-19. The specimen sequenced was peripheral blood.

The CDR3 here reads CASSPGRGTSVSAYGYTF. The DNA sequence is as follows: TGTGCCAGCAGCCCCGGCAGGGGAACAAGTGTTTCGGCGTATGGCTACACCTTC. This sequence uses TRBV11-2 and TRBJ1-2; the D gene is perhaps TRBD1, from 6 matching bases. Per the germline V gene, SGHAT is the CDR1 and FQNNGV is the CDR2. The V and J ends are trimmed by 5 bases and 5 bases, leaving 27 bases between them. The CDR3 spans 18 residues, from the cysteine through the phenylalanine. The retained sequence is limited to the CDR3, 54 bases, with the frame set at the first base.